This T cell receptor beta chain is from a study of control samples from healthy donors and cancer patients. Sequencing used immunoSEQ multiplex PCR; TCRdb keeps in-frame clones, though not all of them. This table has under 200,000 clones, about 94% appearing once. Germline CDR1 and CDR2: SGHRS and YFSETQ. The V segment lost 0 bases and the J segment 0 bases; nucleotides outside the gene matches: 7. This CDR3 has 19 residues. The clonotype originates from a man in his 60s with colorectal cancer. The rearrangement links TRBV5-1 to TRBJ2-6; 9 nucleotides match TRBD1. The sample taken for sequencing was PBMCs. CDR3 amino acids: CASSLVVQGAISGANVLTF. The DNA of the CDR3 is TGCGCCAGCAGCTTGGTCGTACAGGGGGCTATCTCTGGGGCCAACGTCCTGACTTTC.